This is a list of T cell receptor beta chains from one sample in a study of identical twins. TCRdb reprocessed the 5' RACE reads via MiXCR and lists one record per CDR3 protein. The data show around 280,000 distinct CDR3 sequences, about 8.1% seen once. These records were also assigned to another study, of yellow fever vaccine responses in identical twins.

Specimen: memory (CD45RO+) T cells sorted from blood. The receptor set was obtained from a woman between 18 and 29 years old in good health. Each CDR3 is given without its conserved first and last residue.

V gene	J gene	CDR3 protein
TRBV28	TRBJ2-7	ASSSGTGLYEQY
TRBV7-8	TRBJ2-7	ASSLTSGPFSYEQY
TRBV5-1	TRBJ2-2	ASRGYTGELF
TRBV25-1	TRBJ2-7	ANPGASYEQY
TRBV20-1	TRBJ2-5	SASWIPTGQETQY
TRBV3-1	TRBJ1-1	ASSLRRTTEAF
TRBV20-1	TRBJ2-1	SASNNEQF
TRBV12-3/TRBV12-4	TRBJ1-2	ASTTPDRGLNKETYGYT
TRBV28	TRBJ2-1	ASSPGGSGRHGSNEQF
TRBV5-1	TRBJ2-1	ASSLLSGGTSPYEQF
TRBV6-5	TRBJ1-4	ASSSQGGNEKLF
TRBV29-1	TRBJ2-6	SVGQGAPSGANVLT
TRBV20-1	TRBJ1-5	SARELSQPQH
TRBV7-9	TRBJ1-1	ASSHTLPPGMNTEAF
TRBV20-1	TRBJ2-3	SARLQTTDTQY
TRBV25-1	TRBJ2-3	ASRYKSTDTQY
TRBV7-9	TRBJ2-3	ASSLGFVQNTQY
TRBV20-1	TRBJ1-5	SARVGPTSQPQH
TRBV10-3	TRBJ1-1	AVQGGGTEAF
TRBV4-1	TRBJ2-7	ASSQTTGLNEQY
TRBV10-3	TRBJ1-1	AISDGKANTEAF
TRBV11-2	TRBJ1-6	ASSLSPGQGAYNSPLH
TRBV3-1	TRBJ2-1	ASSVTLSSGYYNEQF
TRBV4-1	TRBJ2-1	ASSHPTRNEQF
TRBV27	TRBJ2-2	ATRLGAGELF
TRBV11-2	TRBJ2-7	ASSLGRDSPYEQY
TRBV6-1	TRBJ1-3	ASRGQADAGNTIY
TRBV20-1	TRBJ2-7	SARDGRVDYEQY
TRBV5-4	TRBJ2-7	ASSLLAGGSKPSSYEQY
TRBV28	TRBJ2-3	ASSYLHRTNTDTQY
TRBV27	TRBJ2-3	ASSLSVRTSTDTQY
TRBV27	TRBJ2-3	ASSLFRTSGTDTQY
TRBV20-1	TRBJ2-3	SARGDLNTDTQY
TRBV5-1	TRBJ1-1	ASSLNFQINTEAF
TRBV21-1	TRBJ2-4	ASSIGQATRDIQY
TRBV5-6	TRBJ2-7	ASSVRQFRHGSYEQY
TRBV5-1	TRBJ2-2	ASSFMGTLNTGELF
TRBV11-2	TRBJ2-5	ASSQEQGEQETQY
TRBV9	TRBJ2-2	ASSVRQGATGELF
TRBV10-3	TRBJ2-1	AITNSGNSYNEQF
TRBV20-1	TRBJ2-5	SARDPRGRETQY
TRBV10-3	TRBJ2-3	AISQQRGTDTQY
TRBV20-1	TRBJ1-2	SASGYT
TRBV3-1	TRBJ2-2	ASSRTENTGELF
TRBV11-3	TRBJ2-5	ASSPRGTSGRWETQY
TRBV5-1	TRBJ1-5	ASSRTGDSNQPQH